These 19 T cell receptor beta chains came from one sample sequenced in a study of blood T cells in healthy people across ages. With a J-beta primer mix and a sample-barcoded 5' primer, a second PCR ran roughly 6 to 11 cycles. TCRdb called the 5' RACE reads again in MiXCR, with one record for every CDR3 protein. The repertoire has about 780,000 distinct CDR3 sequences, approximately 24% of them found once; the top ten carry around 3%. The data also belong to a second study, concerning T cells of mothers and their children.

The sample taken for sequencing was blood. Source of these receptors: a boy under 18 in good health.

In its sample, this clonotype was seen a few times. The rearrangement links TRBV7-9 to TRBJ1-6; D perhaps matches TRBD1 (6 bases). From germline, CDR1 is SEHNR and CDR2 FQNEAQ (reference sequence). The CDR3 is made up of 17 amino acids. V lost 4 bases to trimming and J lost 9 bases, with 22 bases between them. As DNA, the CDR3 is TGTGCCAGCAGCTCCTCGGGCAGGGGTCCACGGGGTTCACCCCTCCACTTT. Its translation: CASSSSGRGPRGSPLHF.

The J gene is TRBJ1-2, the V gene TRBV30, with TRBD1 matching 9 bases. The germline CDR1 and CDR2 sequences are GTSNPN and SVGIG (reference sequence). CDR3 length: 15 residues. V gave up 7 bases and J gave up 2 bases; unmatched junction bases: 11. CDR3 sequence reads: CASRTGVKGNYGYTF. The CDR3 nucleotides are TGTGCCTCCCGGACAGGGGTGAAAGGGAACTATGGCTACACCTTC.

This clonotype was picked up a small number of times. The chain has TRBV19 and TRBJ1-2; TRBD1 is a possible D gene (5 bases). V shed 2 bases and J shed 6 bases, with 10 bases lying between them. The CDR3 sequence is 13 residues long. CDR1 is LNHDA, CDR2 SQIVND, per germline (reference sequence). As DNA, the CDR3 is TGTGCCAGTAGTATATGGGGCGCCCATGGCTACACCTTC. This codes for CASSIWGAHGYTF.

The CDR3 loop reads CASSQDISADTQYF. In DNA form, the CDR3 reads TGCGCCAGCAGCCAAGATATCTCAGCAGATACGCAGTATTTT. The chain carries TRBV4-3 and TRBJ2-3; D gene uncertain. There are 14 residues in the CDR3. CDR1 is LGHNA and CDR2 is YSLEER in the germline V gene. Trimming pared 0 bases from V and 4 bases from J, leaving 8 bases between.

The sample holds many counts of this clonotype. This sequence joins TRBV9 and TRBJ2-7; possibly TRBD1 for D (5 bases). Germline lookup yields CDR1 SGDLS and CDR2 YYNGEE. Trimming removed 0 bases at V and 1 base at J, with 8 bases between. The CDR3 is 14 residues long. The CDR3, as DNA: TGTGCCAGCAGCGTAGACTACAGGTCCTACGAGCAGTACTTC. This gives the protein CASSVDYRSYEQYF.

This clonotype was observed a few times. The chain recombines TRBV10-3 with TRBJ2-7; 9 bases line up with TRBD2. Germline loops: CDR1 ENHRY, CDR2 SYGVKD. The length of the CDR3 is 14 residues. With 6 bases clipped from V and 2 bases from J, the junction kept 5 bases outside the gene matches. CDR3 loop: CAIRVSGGAYEQYF. The CDR3 DNA sequence: TGTGCCATCAGAGTTAGCGGGGGAGCCTACGAGCAGTACTTC.

The rearrangement uses TRBV19 and TRBJ2-1; 8 bases map to TRBD2. The end of the DNA is better explained by TRBJ2-7, so the J call may be wrong. The CDR3 is made up of 15 amino acids. Per the germline V gene, CDR1 is LNHDA and CDR2 is SQIVND (reference sequence). The CDR3 nucleotides read TGTGCCACCCAAATAGGGCGGGGGGCACCCTACGAGCAGTACTTC. It yields the protein CATQIGRGAPYEQYF.

The gene calls are TRBV5-1 and TRBJ2-7, with 7 positions matching TRBD1. Per germline, CDR1 SGHRS and CDR2 YFSETQ. The CDR3 extends over 15 amino acids. The J segment lost 0 bases and the V segment lost 4 bases, leaving 7 bases of the junction unmatched. CDR3 in DNA: TGCGCCAGCAGCCACGGACAGGCCCTCTCCTACGAGCAGTACTTC. It is translated as CASSHGQALSYEQYF.

This clonotype has more than one count but fewer than ten. The chain carries TRBV29-1 and TRBJ2-7, with TRBD1 identical over 9 bases. The trim removed 3 bases at V and 7 bases at J, leaving 10 bases unmatched. The CDR3 contains 14 residues. Germline V gene sequence: CDR1 SQVTM, CDR2 ANQGSEA. The chain's CDR3 is CSVDPGQGAKEQYF. The DNA of the CDR3 is TGCAGCGTTGATCCGGGACAGGGTGCGAAGGAGCAGTACTTC.

The chain links TRBV5-1 to TRBJ2-7; D unclear. Germline CDR1 SGHRS, CDR2 YFSETQ. V lost 2 bases and J lost 0, with 9 bases in between. CDR3 length: 14 amino acids. CDR3 amino acids: CASSFQSYSYEQYF. CDR3 DNA: TGCGCCAGCAGCTTTCAGTCTTACTCCTACGAGCAGTACTTC.

This clonotype came up a few times. CDR3: CASSSRPPPETQYF. The CDR3 nucleotides read TGCGCCAGCAGCTCGAGACCTCCTCCAGAGACCCAGTACTTC. V usage is TRBV5-1 and J usage is TRBJ2-5; no clear D gene. Between the trimmed V and J ends, which lost 3 bases and 4 bases, there was a span of 13 bases. The CDR3 loop spans 14 amino acids. From germline, CDR1 is SGHRS and CDR2 YFSETQ.

The chain combines TRBV30 with TRBJ1-5; D call uncertain. V was clipped by 3 bases and J by 3 bases, with 9 bases between them. This CDR3 is built from 13 residues. Germline values: CDR1 GTSNPN, CDR2 SVGIG (reference sequence). The CDR3 loop reads CAWSPGPNQPQHF. The CDR3 coding sequence is TGTGCCTGGAGCCCTGGGCCCAATCAGCCCCAGCATTTT. The variable domain in full, with the rest retrieved from reference TRBV30 and TRBJ1-5, is SQTIHQWPATLVQPVGSPLSLECTVEGTSNPNLYWYRQAAGRGLQLLFYSVGIGQISSEVPQNLSASRPQDRQFILSSKKLLLSDSGFYLCAWSPGPNQPQHFGDGTRLSIL.

This clonotype was observed a handful of times. The chain combines TRBV5-6 with TRBJ2-1, with 12 positions matching TRBD2. The junction had 10 bases not matched to a gene; V was cut back by 4 bases and J by 5 bases. This CDR3 contains 17 residues. The germline gives CDR1 SGHDT, CDR2 YYEEEE. The chain's CDR3 is CASSLMGSSGGDNEQFF. The CDR3 nucleotides read TGTGCCAGCAGCCTAATGGGATCTAGCGGGGGGGACAATGAGCAGTTCTTC. Based on the CDR3 plus reference TRBV5-6 and TRBJ2-1, the full variable domain is DAGVTQSPTHLIKTRGQQVTLRCSPKSGHDTVSWYQQALGQGPQFIFQYYEEEERQRGNFPDRFSGHQFPNYSSELNVNALLLGDSALYLCASSLMGSSGGDNEQFFGPGTRLTVL.

This sequence joins TRBV3-1 and TRBJ1-2, with D perhaps matching TRBD1 (6 bases). Germline-derived CDR1 and CDR2 are LGHDT and YNNKEL (reference sequence). The V gene lost 4 bases and the J gene lost 3 bases, with 15 bases spanning the gap. CDR3 size: 15 residues. This CDR3 is CASSPSDRRHYGYTF. In nucleotides, the CDR3 is TGTGCCAGCAGCCCATCGGACAGAAGACACTATGGCTACACCTTC.

This clonotype was counted only a few times. The genes are TRBV20-1 and TRBJ1-5; weak D call: TRBD1 (6 bases). This CDR3 spans 13 amino acids. CDR1 is DFQATT and CDR2 is SNEGSKA in the germline V gene (reference sequence). The CDR3 here is CTYRGGSNQPQHF. DNA for the CDR3: TGCACCTATAGAGGGGGGAGCAATCAGCCCCAGCATTTT.

The V gene is TRBV6-5, the J gene TRBJ1-6; no definite D call. Germline V gene sequence: CDR1 MNHEY, CDR2 SVGAGI. CDR3 length: 15 residues. V was cut by 2 bases and J by 8 bases, with 13 bases left in between. CDR3 sequence (DNA): TGTGCCAGCAGTTACGCCAGCTCCGGAGATTCACCCCTCCACTTT. Its translation: CASSYASSGDSPLHF.

V usage is TRBV5-5 and J usage is TRBJ2-7, with D tentatively TRBD1 (6 bases). Per germline, CDR1 SGHKS and CDR2 YYEKEE (reference sequence). V gave up 5 bases and J gave up 6 bases, with 15 bases separating them. The CDR3 extends over 13 amino acids. The CDR3 here is CASSFSTGTEQYF. Here the CDR3 DNA reads TGTGCCAGCAGTTTTTCCACAGGGACCGAGCAGTACTTC. Together with reference TRBV5-5 and TRBJ2-7, the CDR3 gives the full variable domain: DAGVTQSPTHLIKTRGQQVTLRCSPISGHKSVSWYQQVLGQGPQFIFQYYEKEERGRGNFPDRFSARQFPNYSSELNVNALLLGDSALYLCASSFSTGTEQYFGPGTRLTVT.

There are a few counts of this clonotype. This rearrangement joins TRBV4-1 to TRBJ2-4, with a possible D match to TRBD2 (5 bases). The CDR3 consists of 16 residues. The germline CDR1 and CDR2 sequences are MGHRA and YSYEKL. V gave up 2 bases and J gave up 0 bases, with 11 bases separating them. DNA for the CDR3: TGCGCCAGCAGCCAACCAATACGGGGAGCCAAAAACATTCAGTACTTC. Translated, it gives CASSQPIRGAKNIQYF.

The J gene is TRBJ2-1, the V gene TRBV5-1, with TRBD2 matching 13 bases. Germline CDR1 is SGHRS and CDR2 is YFSETQ. CDR3 length: 18 amino acids. Trimming took 3 bases from V and 7 from J; bases not matched to a gene: 13. The CDR3 protein is CASSSETSGGRIGNEQFF. The CDR3, as DNA: TGCGCCAGCAGCTCAGAGACTAGCGGGGGGCGAATAGGGAATGAGCAGTTCTTC.